In its sample, the clone carrying this T cell receptor (beta chain) was seen many times. Its antigen is not known. Each ophthalmopathy patient scored at least 3 on the Clinical Activity Score and at least 4 on NOSPECS grade, with duration under 3 months. The CDR3 spans 15 residues. Germline V CDR1 and CDR2: SGHTA, FQGNSA. Trimming took off 5 bases at V and 3 bases at J, with 13 bases between the two ends. The data belong to a study of T cells in Graves' hyperthyroidism and ophthalmopathy. Notes on the study in general: Before onset, ophthalmopathy was predicted by the model a median around 6 months earlier. In the blood, most expanded thyroid clonotypes above 0.001 appeared as well. Ophthalmopathy could be told apart from stable hyperthyroidism with a 13 V-J model.

The investigators amplified TCR beta CDR3 regions from RNA transcripts. TCR CDR3 underwent first-round RT-PCR with the HTBI primer set. A single record per CDR3 protein comes from TCRdb applying MiXCR to the multiplex PCR reads. Among about 410,000 distinct CDR3 sequences listed, 14% to 15% were seen once. Sequenced material: blood. This receptor was identified in a man between 18 and 29 years old with Graves' ophthalmopathy. The gene calls are TRBV7-2 and TRBJ2-2, with a weak D call TRBD1 (6 bases). DNA for the CDR3: TGTGCCAGCAGCGAACAGGGCGCCGACACCGGGGAGCTGTTTTTT. This sequence encodes CASSEQGADTGELFF.